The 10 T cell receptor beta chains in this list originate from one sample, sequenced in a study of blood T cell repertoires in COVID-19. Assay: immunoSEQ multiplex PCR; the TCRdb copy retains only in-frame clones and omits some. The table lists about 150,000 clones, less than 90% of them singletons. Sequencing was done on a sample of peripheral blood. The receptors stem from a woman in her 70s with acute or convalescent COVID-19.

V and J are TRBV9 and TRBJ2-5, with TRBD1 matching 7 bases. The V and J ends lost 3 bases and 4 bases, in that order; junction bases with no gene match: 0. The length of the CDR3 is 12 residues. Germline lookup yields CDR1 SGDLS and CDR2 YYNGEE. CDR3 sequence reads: CASSDRGETQYF. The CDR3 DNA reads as TGTGCCAGCAGCGACAGGGGAGAGACCCAGTACTTC.

The DNA for the CDR3 is TGTGCCAGCAGCCTTACAAGGAACACTGAAGCTTTCTTT. It encodes CASSLTRNTEAFF. The chain links TRBV7-3 to TRBJ1-1; D is undetermined. From germline, CDR1 is SGHTA and CDR2 FQGTGA. This CDR3 spans 13 amino acids. The V gene lost 5 bases and the J gene lost 1 base, with 8 bases spanning the gap.

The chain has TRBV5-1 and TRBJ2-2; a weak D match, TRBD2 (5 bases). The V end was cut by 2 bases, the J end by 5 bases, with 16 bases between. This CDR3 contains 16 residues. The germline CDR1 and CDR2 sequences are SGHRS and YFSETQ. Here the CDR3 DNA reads TGCGCCAGCAGCTTATCATCGGCCCCGGGAACCGGGGAGCTGTTTTTT. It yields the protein CASSLSSAPGTGELFF.

This CDR3 is CASRAGQSNTGELFF. The CDR3 DNA sequence: TGTGCCAGCAGGGCGGGCCAGTCGAACACCGGGGAGCTGTTTTTT. This chain joins TRBV11-2 and TRBJ2-2; D is possibly TRBD2 (5 bases). The germline CDR1 and CDR2 sequences are SGHAT and FQNNGV. V lost 6 bases to trimming and J lost 0 bases, with 11 bases between them. The CDR3 covers 15 residues.

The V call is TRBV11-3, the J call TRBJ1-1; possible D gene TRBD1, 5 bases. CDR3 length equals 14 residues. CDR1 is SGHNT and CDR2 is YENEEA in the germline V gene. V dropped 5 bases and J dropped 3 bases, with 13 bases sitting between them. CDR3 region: CASSPPGQDTEAFF. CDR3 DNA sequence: TGTGCCAGCAGCCCCCCAGGGCAGGACACTGAAGCTTTCTTT.

The CDR3 region has the DNA TGCGCCAGCAGCCAAGTACTAGCGGGTTCTGTCAATGAGCAGTTCTTC. Protein sequence: CASSQVLAGSVNEQFF. V usage is TRBV4-1 and J usage is TRBJ2-1; 9 positions match TRBD2. The V gene's germline CDR1 is MGHRA and CDR2 YSYEKL. This CDR3 contains 16 residues. J was trimmed by 6 bases and V by 1 base; bases with no gene match: 7.

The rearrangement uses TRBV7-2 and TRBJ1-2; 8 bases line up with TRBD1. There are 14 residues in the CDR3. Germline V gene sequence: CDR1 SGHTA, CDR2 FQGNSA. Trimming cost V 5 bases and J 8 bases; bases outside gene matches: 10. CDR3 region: CASSPRQGWEGYTF. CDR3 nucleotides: TGTGCCAGCAGCCCGCGACAGGGGTGGGAAGGCTACACCTTC. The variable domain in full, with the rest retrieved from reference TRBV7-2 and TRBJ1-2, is GAGVSQSPSNKVTEKGKDVELRCDPISGHTALYWYRQSLGQGLEFLIYFQGNSAPDKSGLPSDRFSAERTGGSVSTLTIQRTQQEDSAVYLCASSPRQGWEGYTFGSGTRLTVV.

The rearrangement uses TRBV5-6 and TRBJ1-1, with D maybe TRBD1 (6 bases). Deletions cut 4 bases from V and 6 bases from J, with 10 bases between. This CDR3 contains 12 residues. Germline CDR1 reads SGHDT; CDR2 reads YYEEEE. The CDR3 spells CASSAGAAEAFF. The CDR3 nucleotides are TGTGCCAGCAGCGCGGGGGCCGCTGAAGCTTTCTTT.

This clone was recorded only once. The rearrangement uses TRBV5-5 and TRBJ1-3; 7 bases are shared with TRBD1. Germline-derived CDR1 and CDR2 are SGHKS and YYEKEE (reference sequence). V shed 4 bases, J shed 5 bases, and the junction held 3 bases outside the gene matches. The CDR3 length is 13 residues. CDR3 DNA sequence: TGTGCCAGCAGCGAGGGACAGCGAAACACCATATATTTT. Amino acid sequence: CASSEGQRNTIYF.

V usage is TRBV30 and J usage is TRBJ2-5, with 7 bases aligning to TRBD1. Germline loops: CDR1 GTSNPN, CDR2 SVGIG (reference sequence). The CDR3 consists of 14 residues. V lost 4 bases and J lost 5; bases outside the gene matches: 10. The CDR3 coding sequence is TGTGCCTGGAATGAGGGGACAGTTCTGGAGACCCAGTACTTC. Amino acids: CAWNEGTVLETQYF.